A selection of T cell receptor beta chains follows, all from one sample in a study of cytomegalovirus exposure and HLA in healthy donors. Produced via immunoSEQ multiplex PCR; TCRdb's table is partial and in-frame only. Of roughly 71,000 clones listed, 50% to 80% are singletons. The source material was PBMCs. The receptors derive from a man aged 35 to 55 in good health and CMV-seropositive. The CDR3 runs from the conserved cysteine through the conserved F or W. D genes are given only for firm matches. A row's size may be missing; if present it is once, few, many or a size class.

abundance,v_gene,d_gene,j_gene,CDR3aa,CDR3nt
NA,TRBV7-8,NA,TRBJ1-6,CASSLSAQGESPLHF,TGTGCCAGCAGCTTAAGCGCACAGGGAGAATCACCCCTCCACTTT
NA,TRBV4-2,NA,TRBJ2-1,CASSHGGFEQFF,TGTGCCAGCAGCCACGGGGGTTTTGAGCAGTTCTTC
few,TRBV4-2,TRBD1,TRBJ1-1,CASSQSAVRGPTEAFF,TGTGCCAGCAGCCAAAGTGCTGTCAGGGGGCCCACTGAAGCTTTCTTT
NA,TRBV7-9,TRBD1,TRBJ1-1,CASSTGAEAFF,TGTGCCAGCAGCACAGGGGCGGAAGCTTTCTTT
NA,TRBV7-9,NA,TRBJ1-4,CASSHGVANEKLFF,TGTGCCAGCAGCCACGGAGTGGCTAATGAAAAACTGTTTTTT
NA,TRBV2,NA,TRBJ1-5,CASTPGPTGNQPQHF,TGTGCCAGCACCCCCGGGCCGACAGGCAATCAGCCCCAGCATTTT
NA,TRBV19,NA,TRBJ1-5,CASSIDNRDPQWYGQPQHF,TGTGCCAGTAGTATAGATAACAGGGACCCCCAGTGGTATGGTCAGCCCCAGCATTTT
few,TRBV5-6,TRBD2,TRBJ2-3,CASSYSGGADTQYF,TGTGCCAGCAGCTATAGCGGGGGGGCGGATACGCAGTATTTT
NA,TRBV30,NA,TRBJ2-7,CAWSLGAIYEQYF,TGTGCCTGGAGTCTCGGTGCCATCTACGAGCAGTACTTC
NA,TRBV10-3,TRBD2,TRBJ2-1,CAIRDPLTKRGEYNEQFF,TGTGCCATCAGGGATCCCTTAACTAAGCGGGGGGAGTACAATGAGCAGTTCTTC
few,TRBV2,NA,TRBJ2-7,CASNMGGGEQYF,TGTGCCAGCAATATGGGTGGCGGGGAGCAGTACTTC
NA,TRBV6-1,NA,TRBJ2-4,CASSETPENIQYF,TGTGCCAGCAGTGAAACGCCCGAGAACATTCAGTACTTC
NA,TRBV7-2,TRBD1,TRBJ2-3,CASSLGQGADTQYF,TGTGCCAGCAGCTTAGGACAGGGGGCAGATACGCAGTATTTT
few,TRBV27,NA,TRBJ1-1,CASLMRRGTEAFF,TGTGCCAGCCTTATGCGGCGGGGGACTGAAGCTTTCTTT
NA,TRBV21-1,NA,TRBJ2-7,CASSKVGGLAGGVSSYEQYF,TGTGCCAGCAGCAAAGTTGGTGGGCTAGCGGGGGGAGTATCCTCCTACGAGCAGTACTTC
few,TRBV27,NA,TRBJ1-5,CASSLLGDSNQPQHF,TGTGCCAGCAGTTTATTAGGGGATAGCAATCAGCCCCAGCATTTT
few,TRBV7-9,NA,TRBJ1-4,CASSFQGPEKLFF,TGTGCCAGCAGCTTCCAGGGGCCCGAAAAACTGTTTTTT
NA,TRBV5-6,NA,TRBJ1-1,CASSRLGRNTEAFF,TGTGCCAGCAGCCGCTTGGGGAGGAACACTGAAGCTTTCTTT
few,TRBV18,NA,TRBJ1-1,CASSPGLGGIATEAFF,TGTGCCAGCTCACCGGGTCTAGGGGGTATCGCCACTGAAGCTTTCTTT
few,TRBV7-2,TRBD1,TRBJ1-2,CASSLAGQGASNYGYTF,TGTGCCAGCAGCTTAGCGGGACAGGGGGCTTCTAACTATGGCTACACCTTC
NA,TRBV29-1,TRBD1,TRBJ1-2,CSAIQQGEDTF,TGCAGTGCCATTCAACAGGGGGAGGACACCTTC
NA,TRBV10-3,NA,TRBJ1-6,CATWEPNSYNSPLHF,TGTGCCACCTGGGAGCCAAATTCATATAATTCACCCCTCCACTTT
NA,TRBV5-1,NA,TRBJ2-7,CASSLGGEYEQYF,TGCGCCAGCAGCTTGGGCGGAGAATACGAGCAGTACTTC
NA,TRBV5-4,TRBD1,TRBJ1-2,CASSNRDRGTNYGYTF,TGTGCCAGCAGCAACCGGGACAGGGGGACTAACTATGGCTACACCTTC
NA,TRBV30,NA,TRBJ1-5,CAWRGTYSNQPQHF,TGTGCCTGGAGGGGGACTTATAGCAATCAGCCCCAGCATTTT
NA,TRBV27,NA,TRBJ1-2,CASTSNYGYTF,TGTGCCAGCACTAGTAACTATGGCTACACCTTC
NA,TRBV7-3,NA,TRBJ1-2,CASSLDSGPPFRGYTF,TGTGCCAGCAGTCTCGACAGCGGGCCCCCCTTTAGGGGCTACACCTTC
NA,TRBV28,NA,TRBJ2-3,CASSWGRSTDTQYF,TGTGCCAGCTCGTGGGGCCGTAGCACAGATACGCAGTATTTT
NA,TRBV5-1,TRBD2,TRBJ2-1,CASLSGGNNEQFF,TGCGCCAGTCTCAGCGGGGGGAACAATGAGCAGTTCTTC
NA,TRBV18,NA,TRBJ2-3,CASSPPLRTDTQYF,TGTGCCAGCTCACCACCGCTACGCACAGATACGCAGTATTTT
NA,TRBV10-3,TRBD1,TRBJ1-5,CAITQGARVGNQPQHF,TGTGCCATCACTCAGGGGGCGAGAGTTGGCAATCAGCCCCAGCATTTT